This T cell receptor beta chain was captured in a study of control samples from healthy donors and cancer patients. This table comes from immunoSEQ multiplex PCR, and its TCRdb copy is limited to in-frame clones, with some not included. The sample consists of 170,000 or so clones, approximately 94% of them appearing once. Deletions cut 5 bases from V and 2 bases from J, with 6 bases between. CDR3 length equals 12 residues. Germline lookup yields CDR1 LNHDA and CDR2 SQIVND (reference sequence). The receptor was isolated from a woman aged 18 to 35 in good health. The sequencing sample was made of blood. This chain links TRBV19 with TRBJ1-2; TRBD1 is a possible D gene (5 bases). CDR3 DNA sequence: TGTGCCAGTAGTGGGACCAACTATGGCTACACCTTC. Protein product: CASSGTNYGYTF.